These 17 T cell receptor beta chains were sequenced from one sample in a study of T cell responses to AZD1222 COVID-19 vaccine. Repertoires were generated with immunoSEQ multiplex PCR, while TCRdb's copy carries only in-frame clones and drops some. The sample records roughly 110,000 clones, about 89% being singletons. The sample here was peripheral blood, taken 28 days after the second AZD1222 dose. Source of these receptors: an adult who received the AZD1222 COVID-19 vaccine.

This sequence joins TRBV6-5 and TRBJ1-6; 9 bases are a match to TRBD1. CDR3 size: 16 residues. Unmatched junction bases numbered 7, after V lost 0 bases and J lost 10 bases. Germline V CDR1 and CDR2: MNHEY, SVGAGI. The DNA of the CDR3 is TGTGCCAGCAGTTACTCTACCGGGACAGGGTCCTCACCCCTCCACTTT. The encoded protein is CASSYSTGTGSSPLHF.

This clone rates as medium-sized. The chain couples TRBV11-2 to TRBJ2-7; D assignment may be TRBD1 or TRBD2 (5 bases each). This CDR3 has 13 amino acids. The germline V and J ends were trimmed by 2 bases and 3 bases, with 8 bases remaining between them. In germline, CDR1 is SGHAT, CDR2 FQNNGV. CDR3 in amino acids: CASSLPGLYEQYF. For the CDR3, the DNA is TGTGCCAGCAGCTTACCGGGGCTCTACGAGCAGTACTTC.

The rearrangement uses TRBV24-1 and TRBJ2-1, with D perhaps matching TRBD2 (6 bases). From germline, CDR1 is KGHDR and CDR2 SFDVKD. V lost 3 bases to trimming and J lost 7 bases, with 9 bases between them. This CDR3 comprises 13 residues. The CDR3 DNA reads TGTGCCACCAGTGATATAGGGAGGAATGAGCAGTTCTTC. It is translated as CATSDIGRNEQFF.

J is TRBJ1-1 and V is TRBV6-5, with TRBD1 as a possible D gene (5 bases). There are 13 residues in the CDR3. The V gene's germline CDR1 is MNHEY and CDR2 SVGAGI. The V gene lost 2 bases and the J gene lost 6 bases, with 10 bases spanning the gap. CDR3 protein: CASSYPGTPEAFF. The CDR3 DNA sequence: TGTGCCAGCAGTTACCCAGGGACCCCTGAAGCTTTCTTT.

The chain is built from TRBV2 and TRBJ2-3; 8 nucleotides align to TRBD2. CDR1 SNHLY and CDR2 FYNNEI come from the germline V gene. Trimming removed 3 bases from V and 4 bases from J; junction bases left unmatched: 6. CDR3 length: 15 residues. CDR3 residues: CASSDGAGVSDTQYF. For the CDR3, the DNA is TGTGCCAGCAGTGACGGAGCGGGGGTCTCAGATACGCAGTATTTT.

The CDR3 region is CASSQVMGLAGGQESPMCEQYF. The CDR3 DNA sequence: TGCGCCAGCAGCCAAGTTATGGGACTAGCGGGAGGGCAAGAATCCCCGATGTGCGAGCAGTACTTC. V gene TRBV4-3 combines with J gene TRBJ2-7; 16 nucleotides match TRBD2. The CDR3 covers 22 residues. Germline CDR1 LGHNA, CDR2 YSLEER. J lost 6 bases, V lost 1 base, and 21 bases had no gene match.

The rearrangement uses TRBV20-1 and TRBJ1-2, with D unclear. This CDR3 spans 11 amino acids. The V gene's germline CDR1 is DFQATT and CDR2 SNEGSKA (reference sequence). Between the trimmed V and J ends, which lost 3 bases and 2 bases, there was a span of 4 bases. This chain's CDR3 is CSARENYGYTF. CDR3 DNA sequence: TGCAGTGCTAGGGAAAACTATGGCTACACCTTC.

The chain is built from TRBV6-5 and TRBJ2-2; D is uncertain. The CDR3 has 13 amino acids. V was shortened by 4 bases and J by 1 base, with 4 bases between the two germline ends. In germline, CDR1 is MNHEY, CDR2 SVGAGI. The CDR3 spells CASSFQNTGELFF. Written as DNA, the CDR3 is TGTGCCAGCAGTTTCCAGAACACCGGGGAGCTGTTTTTT.

The gene calls are TRBV7-6 and TRBJ2-1; 7 nucleotides align to TRBD2. The CDR3 is 15 amino acids. J gave up 7 bases and V 3 bases, and 9 bases lay outside the gene matches. Per the germline V gene, CDR1 is SGHVS and CDR2 is FNYEAQ. Here the CDR3 reads CASSFSSGPGNEQFF. The CDR3 nucleotides read TGTGCCAGCAGCTTCTCTAGCGGTCCCGGTAATGAGCAGTTCTTC.

This rearrangement joins TRBV28 to TRBJ1-4; D remains ambiguous. CDR3 length equals 15 residues. Trimming left V 2 bases short and J 0 bases short, with 7 bases between. Germline CDR1 and CDR2: MDHEN and SYDVKM. The CDR3 loop is CASSLEPATNEKLFF. Here the CDR3 DNA reads TGTGCCAGCAGTTTAGAGCCAGCAACTAATGAAAAACTGTTTTTT.

The chain uses TRBV7-9 and TRBJ1-3, with D hard to call. The CDR3 sequence is 15 residues long. Per germline, CDR1 SEHNR and CDR2 FQNEAQ (reference sequence). Deletions cut 1 base from V and 0 bases from J, with 7 bases between. CDR3 in amino acids: CASSLVGSSGNTIYF. The CDR3 coding sequence is TGTGCCAGCAGCTTAGTTGGGAGCTCTGGAAACACCATATATTTT.

This chain uses TRBV18 with TRBJ1-4, with a possible D match to TRBD1 (6 bases). The V end lost 5 bases, the J end lost 1 base, and 14 bases lay between the germline ends. This CDR3 spans 16 amino acids. Germline CDR1 is KGHSH and CDR2 is LQKENI. The CDR3 loop reads CASSEGGGRTNEKLFF. CDR3 DNA sequence: TGTGCCAGCTCAGAAGGGGGTGGAAGAACTAATGAAAAACTGTTTTTT.

The V call is TRBV10-3, the J call TRBJ2-7, with D perhaps matching TRBD1 (6 bases). CDR1 and CDR2 (germline): ENHRY, SYGVKD. Deletions cut 3 bases from V and 6 bases from J, with 21 bases between. The CDR3 sequence is 16 residues long. CDR3 bases: TGTGCCATCAGTGACCCACAGGGTAGTGTCCTACCCGAGCAGTACTTC. Amino acid sequence: CAISDPQGSVLPEQYF.

V and J are TRBV27 and TRBJ2-5; D possibly matches TRBD1 or TRBD2 (6 bases each). The CDR3 covers 15 residues. Trimming stripped 2 bases from V and 7 bases from J, with 17 bases between. The germline CDR1 and CDR2 sequences are MNHEY and SMNVEV (reference sequence). As DNA, the CDR3 is TGTGCCAGCAGTTTAGATTTCGGGGGCCCCGGGACCCAGTACTTC. Translating it yields CASSLDFGGPGTQYF.

This chain connects TRBV18 to TRBJ1-5; D is perhaps TRBD1 (6 bases). Trimming left V 4 bases short and J 3 bases short, with 13 bases between. The CDR3 is made up of 15 amino acids. From germline, CDR1 is KGHSH and CDR2 LQKENI. The CDR3 protein is CASSLEGQLNQPQHF. As DNA, the CDR3 is TGTGCCAGCTCACTAGAAGGACAGCTCAATCAGCCCCAGCATTTT.

The V gene is TRBV7-6, the J gene TRBJ1-6; D is undetermined. The CDR3 contains 15 residues. Germline CDR1 SGHVS, CDR2 FNYEAQ. The V and J ends lost 3 bases and 7 bases respectively, with 13 bases between them. DNA of the CDR3: TGTGCCAGCAGCTTTTCCCCGGGCGGGAATTCACCCCTCCACTTT. It codes for CASSFSPGGNSPLHF.

The chain couples TRBV7-8 to TRBJ1-5; D not resolved. CDR1 and CDR2 (germline): SGHVS, FQNEAQ. V was shortened by 1 base and J by 2 bases, with 9 bases between the two germline ends. This CDR3 spans 15 amino acids. The CDR3 DNA reads as TGTGCCAGCAGCTTAGGTTTGATAGGCAATCAGCCCCAGCATTTT. Amino acid sequence: CASSLGLIGNQPQHF.